The next 28 T cell receptor beta chains were all read from a single sample in a study of tissue T cells after allogeneic stem cell transplantation. Clones were sequenced by immunoSEQ multiplex PCR, and TCRdb holds only the in-frame ones, with some missing. The table lists more than 20,000 clones, about 90% of them singletons. This specimen consisted of blood, obtained before transplantation. These receptors were taken from a male donor aged 60 or older who later had graft-versus-host disease after an allogeneic stem cell transplant.

This clone came up once. This sequence joins TRBV5-4 and TRBJ2-1; 10 nucleotides align to TRBD2. This CDR3 is 17 amino acids long. From germline, CDR1 is SGHNT and CDR2 YYREEE (reference sequence). V lost 4 bases, J lost 1 base, and 8 bases stayed unmatched. This chain's CDR3 is CASSHKLAGPSYNEQFF. CDR3 coding DNA: TGTGCCAGCAGCCACAAACTAGCGGGGCCGTCCTACAATGAGCAGTTCTTC.

The rearrangement uses TRBV25-1 and TRBJ2-3, with D possibly matching TRBD1 (5 bases). Looked up from germline, CDR1 is MGHDK and CDR2 is SYGVNS. The CDR3 contains 12 residues. V was pared by 2 bases and J by 6 bases, with 6 bases between. The CDR3 region is CASSERGDTQYF. The CDR3 nucleotides read TGTGCCAGCAGTGAAAGGGGTGATACGCAGTATTTT.

This clone came up a few times. The V call is TRBV18, the J call TRBJ2-1, with 10 bases aligning to TRBD1. There are 16 residues in the CDR3. Germline CDR1 KGHSH, CDR2 LQKENI. V was clipped by 0 bases and J by 3 bases; unmatched bases: 2. CDR3 coding DNA: TGTGCCAGCTCACCACCGACAGGGGGCAGCTACAATGAGCAGTTCTTC. Translating gives CASSPPTGGSYNEQFF.

This clone was seen just once. The rearrangement joins TRBV19 to TRBJ1-3, with D uncertain. CDR1 and CDR2 from the germline V gene are LNHDA and SQIVND (reference sequence). CDR3 size: 13 residues. Trimming took off 7 bases at V and 4 bases at J, with 11 bases between the two ends. The CDR3 protein is CASTSTGGNTIYF. CDR3 nucleotide sequence: TGTGCCAGTACGAGTACTGGGGGAAACACCATATATTTT.

V usage is TRBV7-2 and J usage is TRBJ2-7, with D hard to call. Trimming took 3 bases from V and 0 from J, leaving 9 bases between them. The CDR3 is 14 residues long. Germline CDR1 reads SGHTA; CDR2 reads FQGNSA. CDR3 sequence: CASSFKVSSYEQYF. The CDR3 DNA reads TGTGCCAGCAGCTTCAAAGTAAGCTCCTACGAGCAGTACTTC.

The rearrangement joins TRBV28 to TRBJ2-5; 9 bases agree with TRBD2. Germline lookup yields CDR1 MDHEN and CDR2 SYDVKM. The CDR3 extends over 15 amino acids. The V gene end was trimmed by 6 bases and the J gene end by 4 bases; junction bases not matched to a gene: 9. The CDR3 loop reads CASSFSGGSVETQYF. The CDR3 nucleotides read TGTGCCAGCAGCTTTAGCGGGGGAAGTGTAGAGACCCAGTACTTC.

This clone was picked up one time. The gene calls are TRBV6-5 and TRBJ2-1, with a tentative D call TRBD1 (8 bases). Germline CDR1 MNHEY, CDR2 SVGAGI. This CDR3 is 14 amino acids long. CDR3 amino acids: CATGGRAVYNEQFF. The DNA for the CDR3 is TGTGCTACAGGGGGGAGGGCCGTCTACAATGAGCAGTTCTTC.

The chain carries TRBV5-6 and TRBJ1-1; D unresolved. This CDR3 is built from 13 residues. V was trimmed by 1 base and J by 0 bases, leaving 4 bases between them. Germline V gives CDR1 SGHDT, CDR2 YYEEEE. CDR3 amino acids: CASSLYMNTEAFF. CDR3 bases: TGTGCCAGCAGCTTGTACATGAACACTGAAGCTTTCTTT. The full variable domain, in which reference TRBV5-6 and TRBJ1-1 provide the parts outside the CDR3, is DAGVTQSPTHLIKTRGQQVTLRCSPKSGHDTVSWYQQALGQGPQFIFQYYEEEERQRGNFPDRFSGHQFPNYSSELNVNALLLGDSALYLCASSLYMNTEAFFGQGTRLTVV.

The rearrangement uses TRBV3-1 (or the pseudogene TRBV3-2) and TRBJ1-4, with D perhaps TRBD1 (5 bases). V gave up 2 bases and J gave up 2 bases, with 6 bases separating them. This CDR3 contains 14 residues. The V gene's germline CDR1 is LGHDT and CDR2 YNNKEL (reference sequence). The chain's CDR3 is CASSQQGTNEKLFF. In nucleotides, the CDR3 is TGTGCCAGCAGCCAACAGGGTACTAATGAAAAACTGTTTTTT.

The J gene is TRBJ1-1, the V gene TRBV14; D gene unclear. With 4 bases removed from V and 3 bases from J, the gap between germline ends came to 3 bases. Germline-derived CDR1 and CDR2 are SGHDN and FVKESK. The CDR3 has 11 amino acids. CDR3 loop: CASSPYTEAFF. CDR3 sequence (DNA): TGTGCCAGCAGCCCGTACACTGAAGCTTTCTTT.

This clone was seen a handful of times. The chain uses TRBV7-9 and TRBJ2-3; maybe TRBD2 (5 bases). The V end lost 1 base, the J end lost 11 bases, and 10 bases lay between the germline ends. The CDR3 has 12 residues. Germline lookup yields CDR1 SEHNR and CDR2 FQNEAQ (reference sequence). The CDR3, as DNA: TGTGCCAGCAGCTTAGGAGACTACAGGCAGTATTTT. This sequence encodes CASSLGDYRQYF.

V is TRBV4-1 and J is TRBJ1-4, with TRBD1 identical over 7 bases. The germline gives CDR1 MGHRA, CDR2 YSYEKL. CDR3 length: 15 residues. V lost 8 bases to trimming and J lost 7 bases; unmatched junction nucleotides: 13. The CDR3: CASCPEGQVSEKLFF. The CDR3 nucleotides are TGCGCCAGCTGCCCCGAAGGACAGGTTTCTGAAAAACTGTTTTTT.

The chain links TRBV19 to TRBJ2-2, with D tentatively TRBD1 (6 bases). The V gene lost 5 bases and the J gene lost 8 bases, with 9 bases spanning the gap. This CDR3 is 12 amino acids long. CDR1 is LNHDA and CDR2 is SQIVND in the germline V gene (reference sequence). The CDR3 region is CASSHRAGELFF. The CDR3, as DNA: TGTGCCAGTAGTCACAGGGCGGGGGAGCTGTTTTTT.

The genes are TRBV19 and TRBJ1-5; TRBD1 is a possible D gene (5 bases). CDR3 length: 15 amino acids. V was cut by 5 bases and J by 6 bases, with 17 bases left in between. Germline lookup yields CDR1 LNHDA and CDR2 SQIVND (reference sequence). CDR3 in DNA: TGTGCCAGTAGTCGGGGCAGGGCTCAACCTCAGCCCCAGCATTTT. It yields the protein CASSRGRAQPQPQHF. The whole variable domain, filled in from reference TRBV19 and TRBJ1-5, reads DGGITQSPKYLFRKEGQNVTLSCEQNLNHDAMYWYRQDPGQGLRLIYYSQIVNDFQKGDIAEGYSVSREKKESFPLTVTSAQKNPTAFYLCASSRGRAQPQPQHFGDGTRLSIL.

V and J are TRBV27 and TRBJ1-6; 9 bases line up with TRBD1. The J segment lost 7 bases and the V segment lost 5 bases, leaving 3 bases of the junction unmatched. The CDR3 is 14 amino acids. Germline V CDR1 and CDR2: MNHEY, SMNVEV (reference sequence). The CDR3 is CASSRQGGNSPLHF. Here the CDR3 DNA reads TGTGCCAGCAGTCGACAGGGGGGGAATTCACCCCTCCACTTT.

This clone was recorded only once. V usage is TRBV2 and J usage is TRBJ2-6; TRBD1 is a possible D gene (6 bases). Germline loops: CDR1 SNHLY, CDR2 FYNNEI. The germline V and J ends were trimmed by 10 bases and 0 bases, with 22 bases remaining between them. The CDR3 is 18 residues long. The CDR3 loop is CATPPTRDINSGANVLTF. CDR3 coding DNA: TGTGCCACCCCCCCGACCCGGGACATAAACTCTGGGGCCAACGTCCTGACTTTC.

V and J are TRBV30 and TRBJ1-6; TRBD1 matches 8 bases. The J segment lost 10 bases and the V segment lost 3 bases, leaving 5 bases of the junction unmatched. Germline-derived CDR1 and CDR2 are GTSNPN and SVGIG (reference sequence). The CDR3 extends over 13 amino acids. The DNA for the CDR3 is TGTGCCTGGAGGGGACAGGCAGGGTCACCCCTCCACTTT. Residues: CAWRGQAGSPLHF.

The chain links TRBV20-1 to TRBJ1-4, with D hard to call. The germline gives CDR1 DFQATT, CDR2 SNEGSKA (reference sequence). The CDR3 loop spans 9 amino acids. The V gene lost 7 bases and the J gene lost 14 bases, with 11 bases spanning the gap. CDR3 region: CSVGRPLFF. The CDR3 DNA reads as TGCAGTGTGGGAAGGCCCCTGTTTTTT.

The chain links TRBV11-3 to TRBJ2-1, with TRBD2 matching 9 bases. The CDR3 covers 16 residues. V dropped 0 bases and J dropped 3; count of bases not matched to a gene: 3. Germline CDR1 and CDR2: SGHNT and YENEEA. CDR3 DNA sequence: TGTGCCAGCAGCTTAGATTCGCGGGGGGGCTACAATGAGCAGTTCTTC. It encodes CASSLDSRGGYNEQFF.

The J gene is TRBJ1-3, the V gene TRBV27; D gene ambiguous. Germline CDR1 MNHEY, CDR2 SMNVEV (reference sequence). The CDR3 is made up of 14 amino acids. The ends were cut back, 2 bases at V and 4 bases at J, with 9 bases in the middle. The CDR3: CASSLGSQGNTIYF. The CDR3 DNA is TGTGCCAGCAGTTTAGGATCACAGGGAAACACCATATATTTT.

The chain combines TRBV14 with TRBJ2-3, with 7 bases aligning to TRBD1. The germline V gene has CDR1 SGHDN and CDR2 FVKESK. With V trimmed by 4 bases and J by 1 base, 5 bases remained unmatched. The CDR3 has 15 residues. CDR3 loop: CASSRLGGGTDTQYF. CDR3 DNA sequence: TGTGCCAGCAGCCGCTTAGGGGGCGGCACAGATACGCAGTATTTT.

The chain is built from TRBV11-3 and TRBJ2-3; 8 bases line up with TRBD2. The CDR3 is 16 residues long. Losses at the gene ends were 5 bases for V and 1 base for J; bases not matched to a gene: 8. From germline, CDR1 is SGHNT and CDR2 YENEEA. The CDR3 here is CASSQTPLAGTDTQYF. The CDR3 bases are TGTGCCAGCAGCCAAACCCCACTAGCGGGCACAGATACGCAGTATTTT.

The chain has TRBV4-1 and TRBJ1-2; 9 positions match TRBD1. The germline gives CDR1 MGHRA, CDR2 YSYEKL. V gave up 3 bases and J gave up 8 bases; unmatched junction bases: 10. The CDR3 sequence is 15 residues long. Here the CDR3 DNA reads TGCGCCAGCAGCCAGCGAATGGGACAGGGCGCCGGCTACACCTTC. The encoded protein is CASSQRMGQGAGYTF.

V and J are TRBV12-3 or TRBV12-4 and TRBJ2-3, with no clear D. V was trimmed by 3 bases and J by 4 bases, leaving 2 bases between them. The CDR3 spans 11 residues. The CDR3 here is CASSFADTQYF. CDR3 DNA sequence: TGTGCCAGCAGTTTTGCAGATACGCAGTATTTT.

V gene TRBV15 combines with J gene TRBJ1-2; D gene ambiguous. This CDR3 comprises 14 residues. Trimming cost V 3 bases and J 4 bases, with 12 bases left between them. Germline V gene sequence: CDR1 LNHNV, CDR2 YYDKDF (reference sequence). CDR3 residues: CATSSDSFGYGYTF. The CDR3 bases are TGTGCCACCAGCAGCGACTCCTTCGGCTATGGCTACACCTTC.

The V call is TRBV6-4, the J call TRBJ1-4; TRBD1 is a possible D gene (5 bases). This CDR3 has 15 amino acids. Deletions cut 0 bases from V and 3 bases from J, with 8 bases between. Looked up from germline, CDR1 is MRHNA and CDR2 is SNTAGT. The CDR3 loop is CASSDSMGANEKLFF. CDR3 sequence (DNA): TGTGCCAGCAGTGACTCGATGGGGGCTAATGAAAAACTGTTTTTT.

The chain couples TRBV5-4 to TRBJ1-2; no clear D gene. The CDR3 length is 12 residues. V lost 4 bases and J lost 4, with 8 bases in between. Germline lookup yields CDR1 SGHNT and CDR2 YYREEE (reference sequence). The CDR3 region has the DNA TGTGCCAGCAGCCCCCTTGGCTATGGCTACACCTTC. Amino acids: CASSPLGYGYTF.

J is TRBJ1-2 and V is TRBV20-1, with no clear D. Trimming stripped 6 bases from V and 7 bases from J, with 9 bases between. The germline V gene encodes CDR1 DFQATT and CDR2 SNEGSKA (reference sequence). This CDR3 spans 10 amino acids. CDR3 DNA: TGCAGTGCCCTCCCAAGTGGCTACACCTTC. It encodes CSALPSGYTF.